This record concerns one T cell receptor beta chain sequence. The repertoire was sequenced with immunoSEQ multiplex PCR; TCRdb's copy has only in-frame clones and lacks some. The sample has some 70,000 clones, around 90% seen once; the top ten hold around 3.5%. In germline, CDR1 is MNHNY, CDR2 SVGAGI (reference sequence). The germline V and J ends were trimmed by 4 bases and 13 bases, with 28 bases remaining between them. The CDR3 has 16 amino acids. This record belongs to a study of blood T cell repertoires in COVID-19. The receptor comes from a woman between 45 and 65 years old with COVID-19, enrolled during active disease. This chain links TRBV6-6 with TRBJ1-1; tentatively, D is TRBD1 (5 bases). Source material: peripheral blood. The CDR3 sequence is CASSSTGIASGGKVFF. CDR3 coding DNA: TGTGCCAGCAGTTCGACCGGGATTGCTTCTGGGGGGAAAGTTTTCTTT.